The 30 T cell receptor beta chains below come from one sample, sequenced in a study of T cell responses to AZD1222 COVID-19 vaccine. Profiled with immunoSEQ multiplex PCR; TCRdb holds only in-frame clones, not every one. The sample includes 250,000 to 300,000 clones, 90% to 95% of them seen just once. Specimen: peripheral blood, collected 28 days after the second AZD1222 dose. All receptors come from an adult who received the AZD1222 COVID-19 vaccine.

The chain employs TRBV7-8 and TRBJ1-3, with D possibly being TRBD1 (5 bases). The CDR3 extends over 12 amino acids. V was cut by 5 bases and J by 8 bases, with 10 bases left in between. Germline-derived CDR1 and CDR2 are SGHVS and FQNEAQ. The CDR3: CASSQGGDTIYF. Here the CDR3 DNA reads TGTGCCAGCAGCCAGGGCGGGGACACCATATATTTT. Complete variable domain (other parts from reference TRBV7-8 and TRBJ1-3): GAGVSQSPRYKVAKRGQDVALRCDPISGHVSLFWYQQALGQGPEFLTYFQNEAQLDKSGLPSDRFFAERPEGSVSTLKIQRTQQEDSAVYLCASSQGGDTIYFGEGSWLTVV.

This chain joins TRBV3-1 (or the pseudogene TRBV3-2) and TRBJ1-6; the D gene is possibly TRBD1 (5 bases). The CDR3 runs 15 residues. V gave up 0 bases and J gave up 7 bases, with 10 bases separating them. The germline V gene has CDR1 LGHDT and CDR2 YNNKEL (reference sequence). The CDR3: CASSQEGRTNSPLHF. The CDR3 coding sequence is TGTGCCAGCAGCCAAGAAGGAAGGACAAATTCACCCCTCCACTTT.

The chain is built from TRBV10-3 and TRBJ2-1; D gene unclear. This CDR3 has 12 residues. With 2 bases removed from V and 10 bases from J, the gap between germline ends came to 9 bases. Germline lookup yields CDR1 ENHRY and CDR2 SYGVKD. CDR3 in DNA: TGTGCCATCAGTGAGGCAGACGGCGAGCAGTTCTTC. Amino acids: CAISEADGEQFF.

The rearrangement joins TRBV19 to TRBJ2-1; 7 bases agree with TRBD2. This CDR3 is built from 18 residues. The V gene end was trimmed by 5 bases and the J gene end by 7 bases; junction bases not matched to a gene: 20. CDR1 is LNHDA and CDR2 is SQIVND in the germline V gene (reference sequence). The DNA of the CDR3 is TGTGCCAGTAGTCCCACGGCGGCGGGAGTACGTTTAAGGAATGAGCAGTTCTTC. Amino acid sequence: CASSPTAAGVRLRNEQFF.

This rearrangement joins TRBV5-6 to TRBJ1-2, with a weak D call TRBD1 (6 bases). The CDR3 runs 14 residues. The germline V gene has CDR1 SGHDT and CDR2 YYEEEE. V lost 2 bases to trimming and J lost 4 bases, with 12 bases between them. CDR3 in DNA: TGTGCCAGCAGCTTAGGTATGGACAGCTATGGCTACACCTTC. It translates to CASSLGMDSYGYTF.

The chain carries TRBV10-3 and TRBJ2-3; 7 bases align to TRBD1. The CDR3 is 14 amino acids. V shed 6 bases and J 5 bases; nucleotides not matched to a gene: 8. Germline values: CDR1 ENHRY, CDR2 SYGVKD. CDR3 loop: CAIRTDRVGDTQYF. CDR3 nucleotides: TGTGCCATCAGGACAGACAGGGTCGGAGATACGCAGTATTTT.

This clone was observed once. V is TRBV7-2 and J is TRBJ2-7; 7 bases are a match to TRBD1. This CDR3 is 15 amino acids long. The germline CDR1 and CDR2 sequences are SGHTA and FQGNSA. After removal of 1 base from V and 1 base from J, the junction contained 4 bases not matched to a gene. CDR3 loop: CASSLVPDRSYEQYF. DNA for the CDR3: TGTGCCAGCAGCTTAGTCCCGGACAGGTCCTACGAGCAGTACTTC. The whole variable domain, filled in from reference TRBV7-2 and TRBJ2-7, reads GAGVSQSPSNKVTEKGKDVELRCDPISGHTALYWYRQSLGQGLEFLIYFQGNSAPDKSGLPSDRFSAERTGGSVSTLTIQRTQQEDSAVYLCASSLVPDRSYEQYFGPGTRLTVT.

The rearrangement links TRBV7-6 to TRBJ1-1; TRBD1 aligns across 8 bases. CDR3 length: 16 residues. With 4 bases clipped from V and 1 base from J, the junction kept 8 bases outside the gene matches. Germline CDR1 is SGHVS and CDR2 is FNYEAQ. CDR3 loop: CASSSDRGQGNTEAFF. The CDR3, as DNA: TGTGCCAGCAGCTCCGATCGAGGACAGGGGAACACTGAAGCTTTCTTT.

CDR3 protein: CASSLPGLATEAFF. The CDR3 DNA reads TGCGCCAGCAGCTTGCCGGGTTTGGCCACTGAAGCTTTCTTT. The genes are TRBV5-1 and TRBJ1-1; D call uncertain. This CDR3 has 14 amino acids. Germline V gene data show CDR1 as SGHRS and CDR2 as YFSETQ. V lost 1 base to trimming and J lost 4 bases, with 11 bases between them. Full variable domain (rest looked up from reference TRBV5-1 and TRBJ1-1): KAGVTQTPRYLIKTRGQQVTLSCSPISGHRSVSWYQQTPGQGLQFLFEYFSETQRNKGNFPGRFSGRQFSNSRSEMNVSTLELGDSALYLCASSLPGLATEAFFGQGTRLTVV.

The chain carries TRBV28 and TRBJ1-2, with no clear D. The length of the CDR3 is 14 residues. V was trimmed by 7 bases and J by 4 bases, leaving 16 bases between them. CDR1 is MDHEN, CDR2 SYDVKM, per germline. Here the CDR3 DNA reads TGTGCCAGCACTATGGGTCGGCAGAGCTATGGCTACACCTTC. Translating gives CASTMGRQSYGYTF.

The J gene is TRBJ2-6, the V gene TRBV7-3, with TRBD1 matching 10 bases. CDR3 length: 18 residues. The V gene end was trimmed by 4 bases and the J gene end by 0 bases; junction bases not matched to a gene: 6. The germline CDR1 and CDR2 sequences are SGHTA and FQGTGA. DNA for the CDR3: TGTGCCAGCAGCTCCGGGACAGGGGTTACCTCTGGGGCCAACGTCCTGACTTTC. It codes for CASSSGTGVTSGANVLTF.

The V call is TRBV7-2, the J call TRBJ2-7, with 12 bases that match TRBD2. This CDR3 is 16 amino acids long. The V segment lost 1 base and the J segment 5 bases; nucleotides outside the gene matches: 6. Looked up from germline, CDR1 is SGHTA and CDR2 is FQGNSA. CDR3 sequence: CASSLGSSGRGNEQYF. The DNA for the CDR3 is TGTGCCAGCAGCTTAGGGTCTAGCGGGAGGGGTAACGAGCAGTACTTC.

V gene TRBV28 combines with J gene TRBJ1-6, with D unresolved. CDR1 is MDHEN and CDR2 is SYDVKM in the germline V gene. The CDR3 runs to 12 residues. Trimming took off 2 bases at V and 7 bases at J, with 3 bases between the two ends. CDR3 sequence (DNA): TGTGCCAGCAGTTTAACGAATTCACCCCTCCACTTT. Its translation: CASSLTNSPLHF.

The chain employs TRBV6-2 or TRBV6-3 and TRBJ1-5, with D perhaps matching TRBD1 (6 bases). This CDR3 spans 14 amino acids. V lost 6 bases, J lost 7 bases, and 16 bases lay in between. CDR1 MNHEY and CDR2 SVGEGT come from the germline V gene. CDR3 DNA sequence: TGTGCCAGCAGCGCGCCGGGACACCAACAGCCCCAGCATTTT. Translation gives CASSAPGHQQPQHF.

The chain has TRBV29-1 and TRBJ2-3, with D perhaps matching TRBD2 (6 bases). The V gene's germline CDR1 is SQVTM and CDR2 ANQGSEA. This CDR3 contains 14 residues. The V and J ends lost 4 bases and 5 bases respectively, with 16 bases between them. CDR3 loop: CSVVVGEEGDTQYF. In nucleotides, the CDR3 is TGCAGCGTTGTAGTCGGGGAGGAGGGAGATACGCAGTATTTT.

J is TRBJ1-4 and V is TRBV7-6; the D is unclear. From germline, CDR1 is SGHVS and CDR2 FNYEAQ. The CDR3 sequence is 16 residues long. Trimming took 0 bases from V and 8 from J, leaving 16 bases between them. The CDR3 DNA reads TGTGCCAGCAGCTTAGCGCCGGTCACAGTCGGAGAAAAACTGTTTTTT. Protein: CASSLAPVTVGEKLFF.

CDR3 amino acids: CASSYFATGELFF. The DNA of the CDR3 is TGTGCCAGCAGTTACTTCGCCACCGGGGAGCTGTTTTTT. V is TRBV6-2 or TRBV6-3 and J is TRBJ2-2; the D is unclear. Trimming took off 1 base at V and 4 bases at J, with 4 bases between the two ends. This CDR3 has 13 amino acids. Germline lookup yields CDR1 MNHEY and CDR2 SVGEGT.

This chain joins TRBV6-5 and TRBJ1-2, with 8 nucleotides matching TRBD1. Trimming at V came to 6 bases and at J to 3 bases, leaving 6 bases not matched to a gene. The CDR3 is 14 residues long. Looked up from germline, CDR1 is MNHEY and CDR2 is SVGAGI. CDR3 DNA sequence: TGTGCCAGCAGGGGGGACAGGCCCTACTATGGCTACACCTTC. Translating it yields CASRGDRPYYGYTF.

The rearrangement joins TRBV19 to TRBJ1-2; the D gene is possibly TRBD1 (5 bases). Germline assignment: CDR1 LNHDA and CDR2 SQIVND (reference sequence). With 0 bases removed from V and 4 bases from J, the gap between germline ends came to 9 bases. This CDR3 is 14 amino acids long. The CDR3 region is CASSIDRGSYGYTF. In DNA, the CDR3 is TGTGCCAGTAGTATAGACCGGGGCTCCTATGGCTACACCTTC.

As DNA, the CDR3 is TGTGCCAGCAGGAGAACAGGCACAGATACGCAGTATTTT. Residues: CASRRTGTDTQYF. V gene TRBV6-5 combines with J gene TRBJ2-3; D gene unclear. V shed 6 bases and J shed 1 base, with 8 bases lying between them. The CDR3 is 13 amino acids. Germline V gene sequence: CDR1 MNHEY, CDR2 SVGAGI.

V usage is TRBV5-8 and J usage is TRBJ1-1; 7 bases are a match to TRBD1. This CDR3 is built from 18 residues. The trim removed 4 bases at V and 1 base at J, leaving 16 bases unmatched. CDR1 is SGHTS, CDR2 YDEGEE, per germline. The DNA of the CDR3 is TGTGCCAGCAGCAGTTTCTGGGAAGAGGGGGCCGGGAACACTGAAGCTTTCTTT. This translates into CASSSFWEEGAGNTEAFF. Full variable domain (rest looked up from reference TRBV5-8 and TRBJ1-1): EAGVTQSPTHLIKTRGQQATLRCSPISGHTSVYWYQQALGLGLQFLLWYDEGEERNRGNFPPRFSGRQFPNYSSELNVNALELEDSALYLCASSSFWEEGAGNTEAFFGQGTRLTVV.

Written as DNA, the CDR3 is TGTGCCAGCTCAACCGGACGAGGGGGTGGTGGCTACACCTTC. Its protein product is CASSTGRGGGGYTF. This sequence joins TRBV18 and TRBJ1-2; D may be TRBD1 (6 bases). CDR1 KGHSH and CDR2 LQKENI come from the germline V gene. Trimming removed 5 bases from V and 7 bases from J, with 17 bases in between. CDR3 size: 14 residues. Combining the CDR3 with reference TRBV18 and TRBJ1-2 gives the whole variable domain NAGVMQNPRHLVRRRGQEARLRCSPMKGHSHVYWYRQLPEEGLKFMVYLQKENIIDESGMPKERFSAEFPKEGPSILRIQQVVRGDSAAYFCASSTGRGGGGYTFGSGTRLTVV.

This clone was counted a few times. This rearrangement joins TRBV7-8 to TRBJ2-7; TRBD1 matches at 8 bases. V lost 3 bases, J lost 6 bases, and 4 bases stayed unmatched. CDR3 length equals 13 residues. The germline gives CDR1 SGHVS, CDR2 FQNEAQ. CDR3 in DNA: TGTGCCAGCAGCTTGGACAGGGAAGGCGAGCAGTACTTC. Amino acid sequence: CASSLDREGEQYF. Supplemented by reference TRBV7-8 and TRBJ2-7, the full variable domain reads GAGVSQSPRYKVAKRGQDVALRCDPISGHVSLFWYQQALGQGPEFLTYFQNEAQLDKSGLPSDRFFAERPEGSVSTLKIQRTQQEDSAVYLCASSLDREGEQYFGPGTRLTVT.

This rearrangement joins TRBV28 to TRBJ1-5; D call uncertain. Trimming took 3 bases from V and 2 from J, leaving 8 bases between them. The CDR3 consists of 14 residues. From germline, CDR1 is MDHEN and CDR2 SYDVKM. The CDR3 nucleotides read TGTGCCAGCAGTTTTCCCCTTCGCAATCAGCCCCAGCATTTT. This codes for CASSFPLRNQPQHF.

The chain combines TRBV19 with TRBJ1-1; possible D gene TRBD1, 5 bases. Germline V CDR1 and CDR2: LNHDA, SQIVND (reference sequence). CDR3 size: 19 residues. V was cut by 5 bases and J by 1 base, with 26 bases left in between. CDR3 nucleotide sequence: TGTGCCAGTAGTTTACCTCCAGGGATGGGTCCTTTGTGGAACACTGAAGCTTTCTTT. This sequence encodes CASSLPPGMGPLWNTEAFF.

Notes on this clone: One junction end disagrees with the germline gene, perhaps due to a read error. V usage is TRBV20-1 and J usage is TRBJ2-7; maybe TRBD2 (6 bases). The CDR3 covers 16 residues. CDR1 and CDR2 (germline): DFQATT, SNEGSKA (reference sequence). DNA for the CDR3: TGCAGTGCTAGTAGTAGTAGGGGAGGTGGGTCCTCCGAGCAGTACTTC. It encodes CSASSSRGGGSSEQYF.

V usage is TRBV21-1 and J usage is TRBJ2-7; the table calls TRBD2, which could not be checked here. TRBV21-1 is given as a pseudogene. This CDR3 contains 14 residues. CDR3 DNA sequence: TGTGCCAGCAGCAAAGTCGGCGGGAACTACGAGCAGTACTTC. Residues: CASSKVGGNYEQYF.

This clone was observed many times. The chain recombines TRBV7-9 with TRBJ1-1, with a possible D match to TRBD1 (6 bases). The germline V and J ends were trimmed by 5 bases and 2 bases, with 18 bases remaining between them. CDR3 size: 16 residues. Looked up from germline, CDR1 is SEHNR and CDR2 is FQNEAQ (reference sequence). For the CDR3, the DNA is TGTGCCAGCAGCCGGGACATCTTTTCGTCTAACACTGAAGCTTTCTTT. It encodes CASSRDIFSSNTEAFF.

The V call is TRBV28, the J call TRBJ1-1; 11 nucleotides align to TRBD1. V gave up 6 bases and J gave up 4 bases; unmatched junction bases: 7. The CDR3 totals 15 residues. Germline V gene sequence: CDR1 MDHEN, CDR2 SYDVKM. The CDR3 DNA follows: TGTGCCAGCAGGGAAGGGGGACAGGGGGGCACTGAAGCTTTCTTT. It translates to CASREGGQGGTEAFF.

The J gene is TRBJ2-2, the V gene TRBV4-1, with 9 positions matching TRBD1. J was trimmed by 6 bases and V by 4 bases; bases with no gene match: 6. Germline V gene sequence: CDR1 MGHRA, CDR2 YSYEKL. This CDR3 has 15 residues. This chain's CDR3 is CASSPTGGRAGELFF. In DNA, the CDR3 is TGCGCCAGCAGCCCAACAGGGGGCCGGGCCGGGGAGCTGTTTTTT.